The clone carrying this T cell receptor (beta chain) was found a few times. Looked up from germline, CDR1 is SQVTM and CDR2 is ANQGSEA. The V gene end was trimmed by 7 bases and the J gene end by 4 bases; junction bases not matched to a gene: 12. The CDR3 totals 15 residues. TCRdb's copy holds only in-frame clones and misses some; the assay was immunoSEQ multiplex PCR. The sample lists about 120,000 clones, around nine tenths occurring once. These data belong to a study of blood T cell repertoires in COVID-19. V gene TRBV29-1 combines with J gene TRBJ1-2; TRBD1 matches at 10 bases. This clonotype was sampled from a human donor with active COVID-19. The donor label of this sample is uncertain. The sample consisted of peripheral blood. CDR3 nucleotides: TGCAGCGCTGGACAGGGGGGGGATATACTCTATGGCTACACCTTC. Amino acid sequence: CSAGQGGDILYGYTF. The full variable domain, with the rest looked up from reference TRBV29-1 and TRBJ1-2, is SAVISQKPSRDICQRGTSLTIQCQVDSQVTMMFWYRQQPGQSLTLIATANQGSEATYESGFVIDKFPISRPNLTFSTLTVSNMSPEDSSIYLCSAGQGGDILYGYTFGSGTRLTVV.